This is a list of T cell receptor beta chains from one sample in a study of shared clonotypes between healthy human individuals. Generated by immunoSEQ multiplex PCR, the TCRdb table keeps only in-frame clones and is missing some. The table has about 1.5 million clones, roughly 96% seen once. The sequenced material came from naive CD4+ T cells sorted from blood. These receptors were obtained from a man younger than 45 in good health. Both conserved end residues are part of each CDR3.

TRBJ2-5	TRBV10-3	CAISENGRETQYF
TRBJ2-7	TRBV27	CASSLSKTSGSWDEQYF
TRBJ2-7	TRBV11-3	CASSTTGRRHEQYF
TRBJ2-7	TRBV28	CASTLAQRGGYEQYF
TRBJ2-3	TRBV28	CASSSGLGWGSQYF
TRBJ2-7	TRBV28	CASSTDGSSYEQYF
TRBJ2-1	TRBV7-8	CASSPTVVAGASNEQFF
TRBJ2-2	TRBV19	CASSRSPGLDPGELFF
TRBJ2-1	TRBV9	CASTSGGRAYNEQFF
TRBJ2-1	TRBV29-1	CSVTQGAYNEQFF
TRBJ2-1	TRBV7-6	CASSDALYNEQFF
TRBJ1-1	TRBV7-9	CASSSPGTGRTLVEAFF
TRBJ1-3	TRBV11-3	CASSPFPGSDTIYF
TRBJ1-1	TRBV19	CASSMTFPGGVNTEAFF
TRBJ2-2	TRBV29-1	CSATDTMGFGELFF
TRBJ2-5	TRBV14	CASSQVVTYQETQYF
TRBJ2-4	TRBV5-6	CASSLRALGVAKNIQYF
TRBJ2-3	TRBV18	CASSPLASPSTDTQYF
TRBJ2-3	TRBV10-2	CASAALSSTDTQYF
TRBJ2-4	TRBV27	CASSDLTPGDIQYF
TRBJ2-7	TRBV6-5	CASRPGTGGHEQYF
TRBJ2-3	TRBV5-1	CASSRGTSGKTDTQYF
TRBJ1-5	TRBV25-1	CAIPTTTNRVNSNQPQHF
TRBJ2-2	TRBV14	CASSPLSLAGTGELFF
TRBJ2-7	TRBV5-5	CASSLALPGSHYYEQYF
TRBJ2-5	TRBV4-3	CASSQEASGSVSGIQETQYF
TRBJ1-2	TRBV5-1	CASSFGTYGYTF
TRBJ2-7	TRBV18	CASSPRPGGNSYEQYF